The rows below give T cell receptor beta chains drawn from one sample of a study of regulatory T cells in long-lasting Graves disease. TCRdb itself ran the multiplex PCR reads through MiXCR, one entry per CDR3 protein. The sample shows 530,000 or so distinct CDR3 sequences, approximately 15% of them seen only once. The same data also contributed to another study, on T cells in Graves' hyperthyroidism and ophthalmopathy.

Sequenced here: peripheral blood mononuclear cells (PBMCs), sampled at new diagnosis, from a patient treated with antithyroid drugs. The receptors originated from a young man with Graves disease. The conserved cysteine and the conserved F or W are not part of the CDR3 here. The order of the fields is CDR3 length, clone size, J gene, V gene, CDR3 protein. Clone size is not always given. Where it is, it says once, few, many or a class for expanded clones.

length: 16; size: few; J: TRBJ2-2; V: TRBV27; CDR3: ASAQSGTANYYTGELF
length: 10; size: many; J: TRBJ2-4; V: TRBV20-1; CDR3: SARGTGNIQY
length: 14; size: many; J: TRBJ2-7; V: TRBV5-6; CDR3: ASSPRQGDSSYEQY
length: 9; size: few; J: TRBJ2-1; V: TRBV7-7; CDR3: ASSSGLEVF
length: 12; size: few; J: TRBJ1-2; V: TRBV12-3/TRBV12-4; CDR3: ASSFHRYNYGYT
length: 10; size: many; J: TRBJ1-5; V: TRBV30; CDR3: AWSVGAQPQH
length: 15; size: NA; J: TRBJ2-7; V: TRBV11-2; CDR3: ASRKIGVRGRDYEQY
length: 12; size: many; J: TRBJ1-1; V: TRBV7-9; CDR3: ASIPDSLNTEAF
length: 13; size: many; J: TRBJ2-3; V: TRBV20-1; CDR3: SARDQAGWPDTQY
length: 12; size: many; J: TRBJ2-7; V: TRBV20-1; CDR3: SASGVDSPYEQY
length: 14; size: NA; J: TRBJ2-3; V: TRBV6-2/TRBV6-3; CDR3: ASSNLGTSVPDTQY
length: 11; size: few; J: TRBJ1-2; V: TRBV10-3; CDR3: AISEGQNYGYT
length: 12; size: many; J: TRBJ2-1; V: TRBV20-1; CDR3: SAASGTGYNEQF
length: 10; size: few; J: TRBJ2-3; V: TRBV18; CDR3: ASSPELALQY
length: 12; size: many; J: TRBJ2-7; V: TRBV18; CDR3: ASSIQAFSYEQY
length: 13; size: many; J: TRBJ1-2; V: TRBV11-2; CDR3: ASSYTGTGGYGYT
length: 12; size: NA; J: TRBJ2-5; V: TRBV6-2/TRBV6-3; CDR3: ASGGPRGAETQY
length: 13; size: many; J: TRBJ1-4; V: TRBV10-3; CDR3: AISESGVGDEKLF
length: 11; size: many; J: TRBJ2-3; V: TRBV12-3/TRBV12-4; CDR3: ASRGLSADTQY
length: 14; size: many; J: TRBJ2-4; V: TRBV2; CDR3: ASSESGMVAKNIQY
length: 15; size: many; J: TRBJ1-6; V: TRBV28; CDR3: ASSSDPGQRLNSPLH
length: 15; size: few; J: TRBJ2-2; V: TRBV5-1; CDR3: ASSLVSGRWNTGELF
length: 10; size: many; J: TRBJ2-1; V: TRBV29-1; CDR3: SADPYYNEQF
length: 12; size: many; J: TRBJ2-3; V: TRBV12-3/TRBV12-4; CDR3: ASSLAEEGDTQY
length: 9; size: few; J: TRBJ2-4; V: TRBV29-1; CDR3: SVPAKNIQY
length: 13; size: many; J: TRBJ2-1; V: TRBV12-5; CDR3: ASGSDRGRYNEQF
length: 13; size: few; J: TRBJ2-7; V: TRBV11-2; CDR3: ASSTQPSSGYEQY
length: 12; size: many; J: TRBJ2-7; V: TRBV7-9; CDR3: ASSLLAGVGEQY
length: 10; size: many; J: TRBJ1-1; V: TRBV29-1; CDR3: SVEMRRNGAF
length: 11; size: few; J: TRBJ2-5; V: TRBV28; CDR3: ASSFPRQETQY
length: 14; size: few; J: TRBJ2-1; V: TRBV10-3; CDR3: AISGSSGSSYNEQF
length: 13; size: many; J: TRBJ2-7; V: TRBV12-3/TRBV12-4; CDR3: ASSFFTSGSNEQY
length: 13; size: NA; J: TRBJ2-5; V: TRBV6-1; CDR3: ASSHPGTSGRGGY
length: 12; size: NA; J: TRBJ1-6; V: TRBV7-6; CDR3: ASSLNRAGSPLH
length: 13; size: few; J: TRBJ1-4; V: TRBV5-1; CDR3: ASSPGQGGGEKLF
length: 8; size: NA; J: TRBJ2-7; V: TRBV2; CDR3: ASSMYEQY
length: 13; size: NA; J: TRBJ2-2; V: TRBV7-3; CDR3: ASSLERSNTGELF
length: 15; size: few; J: TRBJ1-2; V: TRBV19; CDR3: ASSPGTGIFGESGYT
length: 11; size: NA; J: TRBJ2-2; V: TRBV6-2/TRBV6-3; CDR3: ASSYRTIGELF
length: 14; size: NA; J: TRBJ1-2; V: TRBV20-1; CDR3: SARDPGARVAGGYT
length: 13; size: many; J: TRBJ2-7; V: TRBV20-1; CDR3: SARESLALAYEQY
length: 13; size: many; J: TRBJ1-2; V: TRBV12-3/TRBV12-4; CDR3: ASSQHRDSGYGYT
length: 12; size: many; J: TRBJ2-5; V: TRBV24-1; CDR3: ATAGGRALETQY
length: 13; size: many; J: TRBJ2-3; V: TRBV18; CDR3: ASSPGLADTDTQY
length: 12; size: few; J: TRBJ2-7; V: TRBV10-3; CDR3: AIRPGQGVYEQY
length: 12; size: many; J: TRBJ2-3; V: TRBV11-3; CDR3: ASSSSGGTDTQY
length: 11; size: NA; J: TRBJ1-1; V: TRBV20-1; CDR3: SASSSGDTEAF
length: 11; size: NA; J: TRBJ1-5; V: TRBV19; CDR3: ASAGQGYQPQH